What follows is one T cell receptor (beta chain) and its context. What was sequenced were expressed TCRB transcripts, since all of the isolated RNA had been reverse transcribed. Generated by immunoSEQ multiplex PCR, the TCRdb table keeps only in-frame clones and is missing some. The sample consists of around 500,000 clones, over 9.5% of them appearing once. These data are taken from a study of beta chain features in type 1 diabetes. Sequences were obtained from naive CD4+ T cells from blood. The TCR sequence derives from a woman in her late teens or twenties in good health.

The CDR3 loop is CASSFPSGTSWGDEQYF. The CDR3 DNA sequence: TGTGCCAGCAGCTTCCCTTCAGGGACTAGCTGGGGAGACGAGCAGTACTTC. This sequence joins TRBV7-2 and TRBJ2-7; 9 bases fit TRBD2. Trimming at V came to 3 bases and at J to 5 bases, leaving 14 bases not matched to a gene. This CDR3 comprises 17 residues. The V gene's germline CDR1 is SGHTA and CDR2 FQGNSA.